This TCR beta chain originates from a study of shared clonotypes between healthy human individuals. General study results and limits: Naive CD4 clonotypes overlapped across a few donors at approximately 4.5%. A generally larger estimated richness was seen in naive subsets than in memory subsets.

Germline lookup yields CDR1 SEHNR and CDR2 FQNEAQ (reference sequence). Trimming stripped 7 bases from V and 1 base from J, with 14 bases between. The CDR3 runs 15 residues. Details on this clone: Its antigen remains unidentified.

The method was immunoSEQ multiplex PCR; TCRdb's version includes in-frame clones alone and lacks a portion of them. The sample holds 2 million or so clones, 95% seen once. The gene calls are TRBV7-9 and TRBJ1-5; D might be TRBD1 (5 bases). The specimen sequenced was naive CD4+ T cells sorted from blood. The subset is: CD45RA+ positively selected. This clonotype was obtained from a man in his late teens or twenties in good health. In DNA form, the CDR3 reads TGTGCCAGCACCGCGGGGCACCCAAGCAATCAGCCCCAGCATTTT. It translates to CASTAGHPSNQPQHF.